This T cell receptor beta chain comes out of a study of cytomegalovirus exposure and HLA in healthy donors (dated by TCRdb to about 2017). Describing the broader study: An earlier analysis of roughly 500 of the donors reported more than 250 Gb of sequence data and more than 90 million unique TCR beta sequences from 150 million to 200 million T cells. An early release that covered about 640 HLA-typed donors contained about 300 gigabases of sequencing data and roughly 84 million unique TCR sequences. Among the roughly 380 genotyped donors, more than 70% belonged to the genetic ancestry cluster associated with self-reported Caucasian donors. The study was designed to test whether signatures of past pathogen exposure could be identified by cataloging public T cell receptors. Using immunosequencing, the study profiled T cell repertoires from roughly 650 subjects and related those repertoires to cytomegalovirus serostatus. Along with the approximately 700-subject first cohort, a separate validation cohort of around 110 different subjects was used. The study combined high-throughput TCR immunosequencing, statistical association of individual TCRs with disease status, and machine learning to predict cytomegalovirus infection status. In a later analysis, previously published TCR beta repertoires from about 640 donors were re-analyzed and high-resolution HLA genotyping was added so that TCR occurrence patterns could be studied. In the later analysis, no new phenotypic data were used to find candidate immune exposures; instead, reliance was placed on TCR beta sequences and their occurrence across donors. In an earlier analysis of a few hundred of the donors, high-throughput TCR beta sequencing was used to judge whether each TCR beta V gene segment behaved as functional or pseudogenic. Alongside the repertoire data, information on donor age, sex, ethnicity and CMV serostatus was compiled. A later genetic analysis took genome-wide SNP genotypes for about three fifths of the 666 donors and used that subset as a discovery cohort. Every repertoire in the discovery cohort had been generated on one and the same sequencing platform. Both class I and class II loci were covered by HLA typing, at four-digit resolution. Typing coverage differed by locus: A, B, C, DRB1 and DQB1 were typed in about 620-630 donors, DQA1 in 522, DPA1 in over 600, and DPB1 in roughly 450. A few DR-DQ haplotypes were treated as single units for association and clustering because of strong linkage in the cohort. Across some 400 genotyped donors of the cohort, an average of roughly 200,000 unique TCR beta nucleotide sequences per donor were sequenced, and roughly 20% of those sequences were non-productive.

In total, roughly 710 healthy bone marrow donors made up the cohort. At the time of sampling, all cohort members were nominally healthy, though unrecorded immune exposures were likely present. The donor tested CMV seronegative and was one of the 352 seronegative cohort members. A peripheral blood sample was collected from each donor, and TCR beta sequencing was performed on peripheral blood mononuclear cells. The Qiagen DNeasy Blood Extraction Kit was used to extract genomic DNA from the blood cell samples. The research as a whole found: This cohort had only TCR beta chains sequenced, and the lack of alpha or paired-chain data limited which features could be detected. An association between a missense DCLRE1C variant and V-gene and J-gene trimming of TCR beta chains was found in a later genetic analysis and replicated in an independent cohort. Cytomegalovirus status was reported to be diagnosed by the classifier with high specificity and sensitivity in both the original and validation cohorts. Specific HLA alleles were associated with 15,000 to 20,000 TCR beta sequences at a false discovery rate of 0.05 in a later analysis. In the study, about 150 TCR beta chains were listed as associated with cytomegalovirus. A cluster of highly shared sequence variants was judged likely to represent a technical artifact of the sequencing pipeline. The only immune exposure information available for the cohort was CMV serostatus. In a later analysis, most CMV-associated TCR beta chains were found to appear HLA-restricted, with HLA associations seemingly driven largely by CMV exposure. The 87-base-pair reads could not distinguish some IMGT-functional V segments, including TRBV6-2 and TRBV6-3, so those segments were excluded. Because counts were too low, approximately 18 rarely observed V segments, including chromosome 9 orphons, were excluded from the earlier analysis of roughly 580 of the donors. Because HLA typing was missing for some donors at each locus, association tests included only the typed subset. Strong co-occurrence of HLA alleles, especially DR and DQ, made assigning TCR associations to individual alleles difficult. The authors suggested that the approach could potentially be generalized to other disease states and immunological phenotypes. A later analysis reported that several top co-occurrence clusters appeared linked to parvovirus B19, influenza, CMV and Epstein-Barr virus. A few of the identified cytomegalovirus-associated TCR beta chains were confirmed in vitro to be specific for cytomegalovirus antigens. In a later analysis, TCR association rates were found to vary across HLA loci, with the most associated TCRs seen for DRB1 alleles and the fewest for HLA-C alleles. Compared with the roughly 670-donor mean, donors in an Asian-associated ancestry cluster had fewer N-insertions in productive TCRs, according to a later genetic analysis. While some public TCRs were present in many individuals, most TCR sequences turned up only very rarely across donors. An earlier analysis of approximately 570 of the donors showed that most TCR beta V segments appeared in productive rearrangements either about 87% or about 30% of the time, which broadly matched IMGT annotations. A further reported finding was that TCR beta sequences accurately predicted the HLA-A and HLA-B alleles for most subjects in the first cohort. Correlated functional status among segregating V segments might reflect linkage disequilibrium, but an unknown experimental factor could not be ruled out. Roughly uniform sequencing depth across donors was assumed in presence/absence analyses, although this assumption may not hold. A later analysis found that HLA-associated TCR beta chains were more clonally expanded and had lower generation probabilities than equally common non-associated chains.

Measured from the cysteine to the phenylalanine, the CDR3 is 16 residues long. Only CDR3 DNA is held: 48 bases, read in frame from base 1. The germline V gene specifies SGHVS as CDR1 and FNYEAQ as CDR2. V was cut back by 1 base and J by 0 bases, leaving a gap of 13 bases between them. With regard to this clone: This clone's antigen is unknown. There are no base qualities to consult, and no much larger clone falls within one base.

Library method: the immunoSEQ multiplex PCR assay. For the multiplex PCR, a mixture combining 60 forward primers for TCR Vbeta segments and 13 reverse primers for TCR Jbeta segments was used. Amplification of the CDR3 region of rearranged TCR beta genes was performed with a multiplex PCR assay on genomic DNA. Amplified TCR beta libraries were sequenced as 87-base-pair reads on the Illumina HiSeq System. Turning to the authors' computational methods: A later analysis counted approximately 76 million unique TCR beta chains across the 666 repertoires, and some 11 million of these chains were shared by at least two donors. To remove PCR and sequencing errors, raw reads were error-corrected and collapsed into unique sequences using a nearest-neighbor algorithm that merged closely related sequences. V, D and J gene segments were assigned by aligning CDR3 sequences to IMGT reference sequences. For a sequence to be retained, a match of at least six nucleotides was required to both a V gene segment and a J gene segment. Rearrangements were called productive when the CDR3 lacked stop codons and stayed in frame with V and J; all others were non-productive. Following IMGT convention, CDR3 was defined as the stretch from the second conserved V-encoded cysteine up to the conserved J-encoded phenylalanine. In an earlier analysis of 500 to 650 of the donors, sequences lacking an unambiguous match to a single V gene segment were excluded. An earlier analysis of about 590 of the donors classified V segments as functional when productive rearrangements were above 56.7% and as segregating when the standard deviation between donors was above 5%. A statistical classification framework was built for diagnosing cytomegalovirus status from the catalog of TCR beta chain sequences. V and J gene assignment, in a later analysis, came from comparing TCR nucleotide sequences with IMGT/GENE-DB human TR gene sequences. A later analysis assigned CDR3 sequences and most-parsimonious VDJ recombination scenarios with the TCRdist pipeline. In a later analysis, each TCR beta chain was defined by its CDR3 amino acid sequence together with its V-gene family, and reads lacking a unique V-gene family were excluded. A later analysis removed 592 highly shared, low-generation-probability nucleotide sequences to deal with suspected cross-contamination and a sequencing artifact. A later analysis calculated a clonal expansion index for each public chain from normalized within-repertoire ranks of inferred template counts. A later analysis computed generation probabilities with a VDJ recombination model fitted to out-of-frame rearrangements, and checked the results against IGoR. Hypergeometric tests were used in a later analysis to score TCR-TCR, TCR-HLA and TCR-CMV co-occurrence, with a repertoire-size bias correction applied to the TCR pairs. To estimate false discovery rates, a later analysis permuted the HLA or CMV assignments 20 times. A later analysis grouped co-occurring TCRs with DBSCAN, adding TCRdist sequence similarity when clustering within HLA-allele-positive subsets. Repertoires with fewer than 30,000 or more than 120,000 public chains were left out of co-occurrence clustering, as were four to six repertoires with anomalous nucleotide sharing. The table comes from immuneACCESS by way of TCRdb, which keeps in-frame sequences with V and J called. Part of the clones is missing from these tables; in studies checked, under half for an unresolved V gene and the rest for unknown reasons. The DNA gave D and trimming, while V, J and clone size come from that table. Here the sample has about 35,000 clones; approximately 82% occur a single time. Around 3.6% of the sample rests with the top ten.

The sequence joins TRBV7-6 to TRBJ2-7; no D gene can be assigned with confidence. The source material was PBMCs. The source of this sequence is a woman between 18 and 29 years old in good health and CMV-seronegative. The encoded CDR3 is CASSLDNYESSYEQYF. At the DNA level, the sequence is TGTGCCAGCAGCTTAGACAACTACGAGAGCTCCTACGAGCAGTACTTC.